The next 10 T cell receptor beta chains were all read from a single sample in a study of blood T cell repertoires in COVID-19. The repertoire was sequenced with immunoSEQ multiplex PCR; TCRdb's copy has only in-frame clones and lacks some. The table records some 82,000 clones, about 86% of them present only once. The specimen was peripheral blood. The receptors derive from an older man with active or convalescent COVID-19.

The chain recombines TRBV7-2 with TRBJ1-2; 8 bases are a match to TRBD1. CDR3 length equals 13 residues. Germline CDR1 SGHTA, CDR2 FQGNSA. V trimming: 1 base; J trimming: 8 bases; junction bases outside the gene matches: 3. The CDR3 loop is CASSLVQGGGYTF. The CDR3 DNA follows: TGTGCCAGCAGCTTAGTACAGGGGGGCGGCTACACCTTC. The whole variable domain, filled in from reference TRBV7-2 and TRBJ1-2, reads GAGVSQSPSNKVTEKGKDVELRCDPISGHTALYWYRQSLGQGLEFLIYFQGNSAPDKSGLPSDRFSAERTGGSVSTLTIQRTQQEDSAVYLCASSLVQGGGYTFGSGTRLTVV.

This clone has a handful of counts. This sequence joins TRBV12-3 or TRBV12-4 and TRBJ1-1, with TRBD1 as a possible D gene (5 bases). CDR3 length: 13 amino acids. The V end was cut by 6 bases, the J end by 6 bases, with 14 bases between. In nucleotides, the CDR3 is TGTGCCAGCAGCTCGGTTCGGGGGGCTGAAGCTTTCTTT. This encodes CASSSVRGAEAFF.

CDR3 amino acids: CATGQGATATQYF. The CDR3 DNA reads TGTGCCACCGGGCAGGGCGCAACGGCGACCCAGTACTTC. The chain uses TRBV24-1 and TRBJ2-5, with a weak D call TRBD1 (5 bases). The CDR3 runs 13 residues. Trimming took 9 bases from V and 7 from J, leaving 17 bases between them. The germline V gene has CDR1 KGHDR and CDR2 SFDVKD.

The chain has TRBV13 and TRBJ2-7, with D tentatively TRBD2 (6 bases). The CDR3 is 15 residues long. With 2 bases removed from V and 0 bases from J, the gap between germline ends came to 11 bases. Per germline, CDR1 PRHDT and CDR2 FYEKMQ (reference sequence). The CDR3 protein is CASSLLGGSSYEQYF. The CDR3 DNA is TGTGCCAGCAGCTTATTGGGGGGAAGCTCCTACGAGCAGTACTTC.

This rearrangement joins TRBV5-5 to TRBJ1-5; D is possibly TRBD1 (5 bases). This CDR3 has 15 residues. Between the trimmed V and J ends, which lost 2 bases and 0 bases, there was a span of 9 bases. Germline V gives CDR1 SGHKS, CDR2 YYEKEE (reference sequence). CDR3 in amino acids: CASSFTGDSNQPQHF. CDR3 bases: TGTGCCAGCAGCTTTACAGGCGATAGCAATCAGCCCCAGCATTTT. The variable domain in full, completed from reference TRBV5-5 and TRBJ1-5, reads DAGVTQSPTHLIKTRGQQVTLRCSPISGHKSVSWYQQVLGQGPQFIFQYYEKEERGRGNFPDRFSARQFPNYSSELNVNALLLGDSALYLCASSFTGDSNQPQHFGDGTRLSIL.

The DNA for the CDR3 is TGTGCCAGCAGCCCTACTAGCGGGGGGGCGTACGAGCAGTACTTC. As protein: CASSPTSGGAYEQYF. The V call is TRBV3-1 (or the pseudogene TRBV3-2), the J call TRBJ2-7; 13 bases are a match to TRBD2. The ends lost 4 bases at V and 4 bases at J; junction bases unmatched: 4. CDR1 is LGHDT and CDR2 is YNNKEL in the germline V gene (reference sequence). The CDR3 has 15 amino acids.

This clone came up a few times. The chain uses TRBV9 and TRBJ2-1; the match to TRBD1 covers 7 bases. The CDR3 runs 14 residues. The V segment lost 0 bases and the J segment 9 bases; nucleotides outside the gene matches: 6. Germline lookup yields CDR1 SGDLS and CDR2 YYNGEE. This CDR3 reads CASSVEWTGGEQFF. The DNA for the CDR3 is TGTGCCAGCAGCGTAGAATGGACAGGAGGTGAGCAGTTCTTC.

The chain is built from TRBV5-1 and TRBJ1-1; 10 nucleotides agree with TRBD1. The CDR3 consists of 18 residues. With V trimmed by 5 bases and J by 3 bases, 16 bases remained unmatched. Germline CDR1 is SGHRS and CDR2 is YFSETQ. CDR3 nucleotide sequence: TGCGCCAGCAGGCGGCATGACAGGGGGCTTTTTGGGGACACTGAAGCTTTCTTT. Translated, it gives CASRRHDRGLFGDTEAFF.

V is TRBV4-1 and J is TRBJ2-7, with 9 nucleotides matching TRBD1. Looked up from germline, CDR1 is MGHRA and CDR2 is YSYEKL. There are 15 residues in the CDR3. Trimming cost V 4 bases and J 5 bases; bases outside gene matches: 9. CDR3 DNA sequence: TGCGCCAGCAGCCGCCAAACAGGGGGCGCGGACGAGCAGTACTTC. Residues: CASSRQTGGADEQYF.

This rearrangement joins TRBV27 to TRBJ2-2, with 8 nucleotides matching TRBD2. V lost 5 bases to trimming and J lost 5 bases; unmatched junction nucleotides: 10. Germline lookup yields CDR1 MNHEY and CDR2 SMNVEV (reference sequence). This CDR3 has 16 amino acids. DNA of the CDR3: TGTGCCAGCAGTCCCCGGAGGGTAGCGGGGACCGGGGAGCTGTTTTTT. Translation gives CASSPRRVAGTGELFF.